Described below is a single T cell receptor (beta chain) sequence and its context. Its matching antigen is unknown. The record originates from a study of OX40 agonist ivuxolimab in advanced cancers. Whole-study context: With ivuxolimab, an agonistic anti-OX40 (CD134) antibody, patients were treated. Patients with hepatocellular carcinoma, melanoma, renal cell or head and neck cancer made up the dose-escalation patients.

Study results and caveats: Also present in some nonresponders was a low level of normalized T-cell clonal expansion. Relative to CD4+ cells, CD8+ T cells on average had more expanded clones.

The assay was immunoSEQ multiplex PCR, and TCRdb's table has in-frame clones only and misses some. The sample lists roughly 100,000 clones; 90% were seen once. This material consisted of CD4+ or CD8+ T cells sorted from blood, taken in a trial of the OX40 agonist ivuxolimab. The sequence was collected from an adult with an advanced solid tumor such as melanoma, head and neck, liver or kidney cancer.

The CDR3 loop is CASSSTGGSYNEQFF. Written as DNA, the CDR3 is TGTGCCAGCAGTTCCACTGGCGGCTCCTACAATGAGCAGTTCTTC. This chain joins TRBV6-5 and TRBJ2-1; no clear D. The germline V gene has CDR1 MNHEY and CDR2 SVGAGI. The CDR3 loop spans 15 amino acids. Trimming stripped 4 bases from V and 0 bases from J, with 10 bases between.